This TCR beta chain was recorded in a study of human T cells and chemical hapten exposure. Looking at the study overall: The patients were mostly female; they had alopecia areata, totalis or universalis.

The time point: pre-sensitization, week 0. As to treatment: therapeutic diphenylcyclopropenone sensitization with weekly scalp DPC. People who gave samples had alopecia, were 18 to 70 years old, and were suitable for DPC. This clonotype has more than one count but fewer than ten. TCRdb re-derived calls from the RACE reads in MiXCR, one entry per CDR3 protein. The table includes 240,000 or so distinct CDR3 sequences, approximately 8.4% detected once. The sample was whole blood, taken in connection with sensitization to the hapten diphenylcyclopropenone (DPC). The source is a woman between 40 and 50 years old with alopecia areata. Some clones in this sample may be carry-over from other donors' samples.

CDR3 in amino acids: CASSLDNTEAFF. DNA for the CDR3: TGTGCCAGCAGCTTAGATAACACTGAAGCTTTCTTT. The chain couples TRBV7-9 to TRBJ1-1; D not resolved. Germline V CDR1 and CDR2: SEHNR, FQNEAQ (reference sequence). This CDR3 region has 12 residues. The V gene lost 1 base and the J gene lost 2 bases, with 2 bases spanning the gap.